These 25 T cell receptor beta chains were all obtained from the same sample, sequenced in a study of technical replicates of blood from a few donors. Profiled with immunoSEQ multiplex PCR; TCRdb holds only in-frame clones, not every one. The data contain approximately 75,000 clones, about 97% of them seen just once; the ten biggest clones take up 0.18%. The sample was T cells isolated from PBMCs. The receptors originated from a human donor in good health.

Only one count was recorded for this clone. This rearrangement joins TRBV5-4 to TRBJ2-3; 7 positions agree with TRBD2. The CDR3 length is 15 residues. The junction had 3 bases not matched to a gene; V was cut back by 2 bases and J by 0 bases. The germline CDR1 and CDR2 sequences are SGHNT and YYREEE (reference sequence). In DNA, the CDR3 is TGTGCCAGCAGCTTAGCGGGGACTAGCACAGATACGCAGTATTTT. It codes for CASSLAGTSTDTQYF.

V and J are TRBV28 and TRBJ2-7; 11 bases align to TRBD2. Germline-derived CDR1 and CDR2 are MDHEN and SYDVKM. V was clipped by 5 bases and J by 2 bases; unmatched bases: 8. This CDR3 has 16 amino acids. The CDR3 protein is CASSPKTSGTAYEQYF. The CDR3, as DNA: TGTGCCAGCAGTCCCAAGACTAGCGGGACGGCCTACGAGCAGTACTTC. The full variable domain, rest sourced from reference TRBV28 and TRBJ2-7, is DVKVTQSSRYLVKRTGEKVFLECVQDMDHENMFWYRQDPGLGLRLIYFSYDVKMKEKGDIPEGYSVSREKKERFSLILESASTNQTSMYLCASSPKTSGTAYEQYFGPGTRLTVT.

This sequence joins TRBV7-2 and TRBJ1-5, with 7 bases aligning to TRBD1. V dropped 5 bases and J dropped 7; count of bases not matched to a gene: 2. Per the germline V gene, CDR1 is SGHTA and CDR2 is FQGNSA. The CDR3 is 12 amino acids. CDR3 coding DNA: TGTGCCAGCAGCACAGGGGTCCAGCCCCAGCATTTT. Translated, it gives CASSTGVQPQHF.

The V and J genes are TRBV5-1 and TRBJ1-1; D remains unclear. The CDR3 has 13 residues. With 3 bases removed from V and 7 bases from J, the gap between germline ends came to 13 bases. CDR1 is SGHRS, CDR2 YFSETQ, per germline. The chain's CDR3 is CASSSLQYDEAFF. The CDR3 DNA follows: TGCGCCAGCAGCTCTCTACAGTACGATGAAGCTTTCTTT.

The V and J genes are TRBV13 and TRBJ2-7; TRBD1 matches 12 bases. V lost 4 bases to trimming and J lost 4 bases; unmatched junction nucleotides: 5. CDR1 is PRHDT and CDR2 is FYEKMQ in the germline V gene (reference sequence). The CDR3 has 15 residues. The CDR3 sequence is CASSSGQGARYEQYF. The CDR3 nucleotides read TGTGCCAGCAGCTCGGGACAGGGGGCGAGGTACGAGCAGTACTTC.

The rearrangement links TRBV25-1 to TRBJ1-1, with TRBD1 identical over 9 bases. The CDR3 loop spans 14 amino acids. After removal of 3 bases from V and 2 bases from J, the junction contained 1 base not matched to a gene. CDR1 and CDR2 from the germline V gene are MGHDK and SYGVNS. CDR3 nucleotides: TGTGCCAGCAGTGATACAGGGGGCAACACTGAAGCTTTCTTT. It translates to CASSDTGGNTEAFF.

The J gene is TRBJ1-4, the V gene TRBV6-4; D is perhaps TRBD1 (5 bases). The CDR3 is 18 amino acids. Germline-derived CDR1 and CDR2 are MRHNA and SNTAGT. The V end was cut by 6 bases, the J end by 4 bases, with 24 bases between. The DNA for the CDR3 is TGTGCCAGCAGACGTAGACAGAATGAAGTCTGGGATAATGAAAAACTGTTTTTT. As protein: CASRRRQNEVWDNEKLFF.

The table lists this clone with a count of one. The rearrangement joins TRBV6-6 to TRBJ1-6; 8 bases match TRBD1. In germline, CDR1 is MNHNY, CDR2 SVGAGI (reference sequence). This CDR3 has 15 residues. The ends lost 6 bases at V and 5 bases at J; junction bases unmatched: 6. For the CDR3, the DNA is TGTGCCAGCAGCGACAGGGGTTCAGATAATTCACCCCTCCACTTT. Translated: CASSDRGSDNSPLHF.

This chain links TRBV2 with TRBJ1-5; the D gene is possibly TRBD1 (5 bases). Per the germline V gene, CDR1 is SNHLY and CDR2 is FYNNEI. The CDR3 loop spans 14 amino acids. Trimming took 3 bases from V and 6 from J, leaving 12 bases between them. CDR3 amino acids: CASSDRVSRQPQHF. For the CDR3, the DNA is TGTGCCAGCAGTGACAGGGTGTCGCGTCAGCCCCAGCATTTT.

This sequence joins TRBV13 and TRBJ2-3; 9 nucleotides match TRBD1. Germline CDR1 and CDR2: PRHDT and FYEKMQ (reference sequence). The trim removed 5 bases at V and 2 bases at J, leaving 5 bases unmatched. CDR3 length: 15 residues. DNA for the CDR3: TGTGCCAGCAGCATTGGGACAGGGAACACAGATACGCAGTATTTT. Amino acid sequence: CASSIGTGNTDTQYF.

The chain recombines TRBV5-1 with TRBJ2-2; possible D gene TRBD1, 5 bases. The CDR3 has 14 residues. Trimming removed 2 bases from V and 1 base from J, with 6 bases in between. Germline assignment: CDR1 SGHRS and CDR2 YFSETQ. Here the CDR3 DNA reads TGCGCCAGCAGCTTAACAGGGAACACCGGGGAGCTGTTTTTT. This encodes CASSLTGNTGELFF.

The chain is built from TRBV12-5 and TRBJ1-2; D is unclear. The CDR3 extends over 13 amino acids. V lost 4 bases and J lost 9, with 15 bases in between. CDR1 and CDR2 from the germline V gene are LGHNT and FRNRAP. The CDR3 is CASGWLERGRYTF. For the CDR3, the DNA is TGTGCTAGTGGTTGGTTAGAGAGAGGCCGCTACACCTTC.

The rearrangement uses TRBV5-4 and TRBJ1-1; the D is unclear. Trimming removed 2 bases at V and 4 bases at J, with 12 bases between. CDR1 and CDR2 (germline): SGHNT, YYREEE (reference sequence). This CDR3 contains 14 residues. CDR3 amino acids: CASSFGGGPTEAFF. CDR3 nucleotides: TGTGCCAGCAGCTTCGGAGGTGGGCCCACTGAAGCTTTCTTT. Complete variable domain (other parts from reference TRBV5-4 and TRBJ1-1): ETGVTQSPTHLIKTRGQQVTLRCSSQSGHNTVSWYQQALGQGPQFIFQYYREEENGRGNFPPRFSGLQFPNYSSELNVNALELDDSALYLCASSFGGGPTEAFFGQGTRLTVV.

J is TRBJ1-6 and V is TRBV12-5; 8 bases fit TRBD1. Germline V gene data show CDR1 as LGHNT and CDR2 as FRNRAP. After removal of 5 bases from V and 7 bases from J, the junction contained 10 bases not matched to a gene. The CDR3 loop spans 16 amino acids. The CDR3 sequence is CASGPFQGAPNSPLHF. The CDR3 nucleotides read TGTGCTAGTGGTCCCTTCCAGGGGGCCCCCAATTCACCCCTCCACTTT.

The rearrangement links TRBV5-1 to TRBJ1-2; tentatively, D is TRBD1 (5 bases). Germline CDR1 is SGHRS and CDR2 is YFSETQ. V was shortened by 4 bases and J by 5 bases, with 21 bases between the two germline ends. The CDR3 runs to 16 residues. The DNA for the CDR3 is TGCGCCAGCAGCGGAGGGCCCGCCGTGACAGCTTATGGCTACACCTTC. As protein: CASSGGPAVTAYGYTF.

The genes are TRBV11-2 and TRBJ2-3; D possibly corresponds to TRBD1 (6 bases). The germline CDR1 and CDR2 sequences are SGHAT and FQNNGV. The CDR3 loop spans 16 amino acids. V was shortened by 5 bases and J by 2 bases, with 17 bases between the two germline ends. The CDR3 region has the DNA TGTGCCAGCAGCCTAACCAGGGGCGCAACCACAGATACGCAGTATTTT. Protein sequence: CASSLTRGATTDTQYF.

The rearrangement joins TRBV4-2 to TRBJ2-7; D possibly corresponds to TRBD2 (5 bases). V was pared by 4 bases and J by 0 bases, with 13 bases between. The CDR3 runs 15 residues. Germline-derived CDR1 and CDR2 are LGHNA and YNFKEQ. The CDR3 DNA follows: TGTGCCAGCAGCCCTAGAGCGGATAGCTCCTACGAGCAGTACTTC. Encoded protein: CASSPRADSSYEQYF.

The V call is TRBV6-1, the J call TRBJ2-4, with TRBD1 identical over 9 bases. Trimming cost V 6 bases and J 2 bases; bases outside gene matches: 5. This CDR3 comprises 15 residues. The germline gives CDR1 MNHNS, CDR2 SASEGT. CDR3 region: CASRWTGEPKNIQYF. CDR3 DNA: TGTGCCAGCAGGTGGACAGGGGAACCCAAAAACATTCAGTACTTC.

This chain links TRBV12-5 with TRBJ2-5, with D perhaps TRBD2 (6 bases). Trimming left V 3 bases short and J 5 bases short, with 25 bases between. Germline V CDR1 and CDR2: LGHNT, FRNRAP. This CDR3 spans 18 amino acids. The CDR3 DNA reads as TGTGCTAGTGGTTTAGAACTATCGGGACTCTTGAATGTGGAGACCCAGTACTTC. Amino acids: CASGLELSGLLNVETQYF.

About this clone itself: The junction departs from germline at one end; a sequencing error may be responsible. The V gene is TRBV4-2, the J gene TRBJ1-4; 9 bases agree with TRBD1. Germline CDR1 is LGHNA and CDR2 is YNFKEQ. The CDR3 extends over 16 amino acids. The CDR3 nucleotides read TGTGCCAGCACCCAAGGGGACGGGACAGGGTTTGAAAAACTGTTTTTT. It translates to CASTQGDGTGFEKLFF.

This clone was observed a single time. The chain joins TRBV5-1 to TRBJ2-2, with TRBD1 matching 7 bases. This CDR3 is 16 amino acids long. J lost 6 bases, V lost 4 bases, and 12 bases had no gene match. CDR1 and CDR2 (germline): SGHRS, YFSETQ. The CDR3 coding sequence is TGCGCCAGCAGCGGACAGGTTAATTGGGTCGCCGGGGAGCTGTTTTTT. Its translation: CASSGQVNWVAGELFF. Full variable domain (missing parts from reference TRBV5-1 and TRBJ2-2): KAGVTQTPRYLIKTRGQQVTLSCSPISGHRSVSWYQQTPGQGLQFLFEYFSETQRNKGNFPGRFSGRQFSNSRSEMNVSTLELGDSALYLCASSGQVNWVAGELFFGEGSRLTVL.

This clone is a singleton in its sample. V and J are TRBV29-1 and TRBJ2-7, with 14 bases fitting TRBD2. CDR3 length: 16 residues. The V segment lost 4 bases and the J segment 3 bases; nucleotides outside the gene matches: 8. Per the germline V gene, CDR1 is SQVTM and CDR2 is ANQGSEA. CDR3 amino acids: CSVGGLAGVRFYEQYF. CDR3 sequence (DNA): TGCAGCGTTGGGGGACTAGCGGGAGTCCGGTTCTACGAGCAGTACTTC.

The V call is TRBV10-3, the J call TRBJ1-1, with D tentatively TRBD1 (5 bases). The germline V gene encodes CDR1 ENHRY and CDR2 SYGVKD. Trimming removed 2 bases from V and 6 bases from J, with 10 bases in between. The CDR3 loop spans 13 amino acids. CDR3 sequence reads: CAISEKGGAEAFF. The CDR3 region has the DNA TGTGCCATCAGTGAGAAGGGAGGGGCTGAAGCTTTCTTT.

The genes are TRBV5-1 and TRBJ2-1; D is ambiguous. This CDR3 is built from 15 residues. CDR1 and CDR2 from the germline V gene are SGHRS and YFSETQ. Deletions cut 0 bases from V and 0 bases from J, with 7 bases between. CDR3 amino acids: CASSLGWSSYNEQFF. CDR3 bases: TGCGCCAGCAGCTTGGGCTGGAGCTCCTACAATGAGCAGTTCTTC.

The chain has TRBV27 and TRBJ1-5; a possible D gene is TRBD1 (5 bases). Trimming cost V 2 bases and J 7 bases, with 9 bases left between them. Germline CDR1 MNHEY, CDR2 SMNVEV (reference sequence). This CDR3 is built from 13 residues. CDR3: CASSLQGGQPQHF. For the CDR3, the DNA is TGTGCCAGCAGTTTACAGGGCGGCCAGCCCCAGCATTTT.